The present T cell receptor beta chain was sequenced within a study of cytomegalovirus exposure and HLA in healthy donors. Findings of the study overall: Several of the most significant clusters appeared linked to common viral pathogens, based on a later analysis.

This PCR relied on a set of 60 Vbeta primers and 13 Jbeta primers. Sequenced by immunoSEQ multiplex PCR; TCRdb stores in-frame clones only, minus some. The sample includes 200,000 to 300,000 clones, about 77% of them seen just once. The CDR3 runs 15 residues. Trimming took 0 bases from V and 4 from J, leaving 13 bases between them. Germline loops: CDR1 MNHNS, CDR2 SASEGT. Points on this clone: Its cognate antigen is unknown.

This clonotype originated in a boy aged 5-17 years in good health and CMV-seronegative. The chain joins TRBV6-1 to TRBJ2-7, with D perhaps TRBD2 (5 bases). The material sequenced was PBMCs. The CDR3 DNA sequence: TGTGCCAGCAGTGAAGCTCTGAGGGTCATATACGAGCAGTACTTC. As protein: CASSEALRVIYEQYF.